These 3 T cell receptor beta chains share one sample of origin, sequenced in a study. Using its own MiXCR run on the 5' RACE reads, TCRdb lists one record per CDR3 protein. The table includes over 50,000 distinct CDR3 sequences, approximately 23% detected once. The sequenced material came from tumor-infiltrating naive CD4+ T cells sorted from the breast tumor. Noted subset: naive CD4+ T cells, CD4+CD45RA+CD25-. All receptors come from a female donor with breast cancer.

The chain combines TRBV7-6 with TRBJ2-5; the D call may be TRBD1 or TRBD2 (5 bases each). CDR3 length: 13 amino acids. Germline V lookup: CDR1 SGHVS, CDR2 FNYEAQ. V gave up 5 bases and J gave up 2 bases, with 9 bases separating them. CDR3: CASSKGRQETQYF. DNA for the CDR3: TGTGCCAGCAGCAAGGGACGGCAAGAGACCCAGTACTTC.

CDR3 protein: CASSPPLLAHEQFF. The CDR3 bases are TGTGCCAGCTCACCACCGTTGTTAGCGCATGAGCAGTTCTTC. J is TRBJ2-1 and V is TRBV18; weak D call: TRBD2 (5 bases). Trimming removed 0 bases from V and 8 bases from J, with 11 bases in between. Germline CDR1 KGHSH, CDR2 LQKENI. This CDR3 is built from 14 residues.

In its sample, this clonotype was seen a few times. The CDR3, as DNA: TGTGCCACCGACTCCGGGACAGGCATCGTCTATGGCTACACCTTC. The encoded protein is CATDSGTGIVYGYTF. The rearrangement uses TRBV28 and TRBJ1-2; 8 nucleotides match TRBD1. Germline CDR1 and CDR2: MDHEN and SYDVKM. J gave up 4 bases and V 10 bases, and 14 bases lay outside the gene matches. This CDR3 is built from 15 residues.